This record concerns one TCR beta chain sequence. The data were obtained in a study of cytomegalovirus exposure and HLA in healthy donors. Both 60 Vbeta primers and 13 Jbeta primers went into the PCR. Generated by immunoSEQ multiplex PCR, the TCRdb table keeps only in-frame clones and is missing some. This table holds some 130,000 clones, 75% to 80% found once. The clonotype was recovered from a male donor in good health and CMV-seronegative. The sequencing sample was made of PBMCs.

CDR3 DNA sequence: TGTGCCAGCAGTCAGGCGACAGGGAACGGTGAGCAGTTCTTC. It is translated as CASSQATGNGEQFF. The rearrangement uses TRBV5-5 and TRBJ2-1; TRBD1 matches 7 bases. CDR3 size: 14 residues. Trimming removed 5 bases from V and 9 bases from J; junction bases left unmatched: 11. CDR1 is SGHKS, CDR2 YYEKEE, per germline (reference sequence).